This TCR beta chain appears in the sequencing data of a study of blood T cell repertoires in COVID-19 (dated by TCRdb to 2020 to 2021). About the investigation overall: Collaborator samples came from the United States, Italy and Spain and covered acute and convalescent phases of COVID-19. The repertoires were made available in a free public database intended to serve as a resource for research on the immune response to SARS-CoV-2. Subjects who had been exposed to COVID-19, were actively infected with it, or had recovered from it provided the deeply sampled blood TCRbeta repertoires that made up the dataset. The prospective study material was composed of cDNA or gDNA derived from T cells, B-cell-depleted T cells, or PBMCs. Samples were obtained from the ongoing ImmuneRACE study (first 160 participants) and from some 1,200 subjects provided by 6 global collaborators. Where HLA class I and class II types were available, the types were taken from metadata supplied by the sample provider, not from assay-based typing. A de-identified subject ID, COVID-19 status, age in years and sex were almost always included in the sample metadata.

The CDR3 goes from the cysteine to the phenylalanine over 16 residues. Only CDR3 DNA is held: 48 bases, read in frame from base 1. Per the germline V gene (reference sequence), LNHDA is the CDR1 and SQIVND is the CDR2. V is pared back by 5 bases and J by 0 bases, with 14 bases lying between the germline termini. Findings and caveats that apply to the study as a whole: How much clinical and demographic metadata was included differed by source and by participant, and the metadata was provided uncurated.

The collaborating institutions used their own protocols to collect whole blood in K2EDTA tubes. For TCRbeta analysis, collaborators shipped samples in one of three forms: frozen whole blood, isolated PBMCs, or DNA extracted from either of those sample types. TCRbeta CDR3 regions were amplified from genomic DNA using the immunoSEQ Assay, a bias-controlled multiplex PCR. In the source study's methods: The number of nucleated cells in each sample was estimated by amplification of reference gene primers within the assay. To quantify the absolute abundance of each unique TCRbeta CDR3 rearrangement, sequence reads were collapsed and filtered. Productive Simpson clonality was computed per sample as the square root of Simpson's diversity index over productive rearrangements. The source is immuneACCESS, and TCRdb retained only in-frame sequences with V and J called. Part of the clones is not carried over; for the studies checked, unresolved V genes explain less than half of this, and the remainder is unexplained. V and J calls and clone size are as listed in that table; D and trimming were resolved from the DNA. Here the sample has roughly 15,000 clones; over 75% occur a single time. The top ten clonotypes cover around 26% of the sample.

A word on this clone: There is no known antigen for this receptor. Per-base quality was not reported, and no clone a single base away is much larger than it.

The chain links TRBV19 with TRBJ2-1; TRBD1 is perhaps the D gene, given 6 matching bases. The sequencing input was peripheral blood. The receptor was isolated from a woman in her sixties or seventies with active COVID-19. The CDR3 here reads CASSSIRGSSYNEQFF. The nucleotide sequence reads TGTGCCAGTAGTTCCATAAGGGGGAGCTCCTACAATGAGCAGTTCTTC.